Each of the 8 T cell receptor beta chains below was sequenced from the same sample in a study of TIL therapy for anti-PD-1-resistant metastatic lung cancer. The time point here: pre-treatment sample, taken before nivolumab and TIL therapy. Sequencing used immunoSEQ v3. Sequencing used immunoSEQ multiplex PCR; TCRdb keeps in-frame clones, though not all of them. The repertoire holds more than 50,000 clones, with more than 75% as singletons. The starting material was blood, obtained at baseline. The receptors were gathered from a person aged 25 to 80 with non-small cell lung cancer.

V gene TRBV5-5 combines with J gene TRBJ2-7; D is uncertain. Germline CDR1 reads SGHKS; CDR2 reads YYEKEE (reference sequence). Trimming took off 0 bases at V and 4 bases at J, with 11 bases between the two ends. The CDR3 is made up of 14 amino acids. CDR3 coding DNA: TGTGCCAGCAGCTTGGCCGGCGTGGAGTACGAGCAGTACTTC. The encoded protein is CASSLAGVEYEQYF.

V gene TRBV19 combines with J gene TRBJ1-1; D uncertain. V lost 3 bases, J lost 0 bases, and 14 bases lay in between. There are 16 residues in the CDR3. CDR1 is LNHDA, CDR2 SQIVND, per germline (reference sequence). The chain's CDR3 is CASSIGYSGLNTEAFF. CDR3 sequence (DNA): TGTGCCAGTAGTATCGGATACAGCGGATTGAACACTGAAGCTTTCTTT.

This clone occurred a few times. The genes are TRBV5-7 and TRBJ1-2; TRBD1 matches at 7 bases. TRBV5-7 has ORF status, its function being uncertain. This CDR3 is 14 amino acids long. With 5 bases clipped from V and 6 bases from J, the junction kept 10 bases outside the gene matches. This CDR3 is CASSPGQVIDGYTF. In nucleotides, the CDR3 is TGTGCCAGCAGTCCTGGACAGGTTATCGATGGCTACACCTTC.

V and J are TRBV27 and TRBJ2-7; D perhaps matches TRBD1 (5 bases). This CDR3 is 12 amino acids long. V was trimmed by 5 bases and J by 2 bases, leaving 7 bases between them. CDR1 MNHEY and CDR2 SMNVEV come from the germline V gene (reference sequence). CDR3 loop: CASSQGTYEQYF. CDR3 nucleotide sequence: TGTGCCAGCAGTCAGGGTACCTACGAGCAGTACTTC.

The CDR3 DNA reads TGTGCCAGCTCCGACTCCGGGCCCCCGGTGAGAAAACTGTTTTTT. This translates into CASSDSGPPVRKLFF. The chain carries TRBV2 and TRBJ1-4; D gene uncertain. The germline V gene has CDR1 SNHLY and CDR2 FYNNEI. The CDR3 spans 15 residues. Trimming removed 8 bases from V and 10 bases from J, with 23 bases in between.

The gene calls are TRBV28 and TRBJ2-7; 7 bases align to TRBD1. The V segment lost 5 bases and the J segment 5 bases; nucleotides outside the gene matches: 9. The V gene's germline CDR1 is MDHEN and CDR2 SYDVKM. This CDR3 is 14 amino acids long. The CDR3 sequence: CASSPAQGFHEQYF. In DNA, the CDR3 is TGTGCCAGCAGTCCCGCACAGGGGTTCCACGAGCAGTACTTC.

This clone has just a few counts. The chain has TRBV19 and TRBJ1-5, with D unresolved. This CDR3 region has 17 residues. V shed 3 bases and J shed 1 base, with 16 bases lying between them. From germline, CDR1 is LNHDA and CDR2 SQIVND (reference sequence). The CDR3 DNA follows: TGTGCCAGTAGTATTGGGTACGGAACCGAGAGCAATCAGCCCCAGCATTTT. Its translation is CASSIGYGTESNQPQHF.

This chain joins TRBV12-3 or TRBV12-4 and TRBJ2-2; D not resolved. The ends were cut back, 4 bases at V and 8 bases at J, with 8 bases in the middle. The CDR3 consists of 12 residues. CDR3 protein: CASSSSLGELFF. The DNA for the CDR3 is TGTGCCAGCAGTTCGTCTTTAGGGGAGCTGTTTTTT.